The present entry profiles one TCR beta chain with its context. Its antigen remains unknown. Amplification used 60 Vbeta primers and 13 Jbeta primers. The protocol was immunoSEQ multiplex PCR, while the TCRdb copy is restricted to in-frame clones and leaves out a portion. The sample holds fewer than 150,000 clones, approximately 89% seen once. The CDR3 has 12 amino acids. Germline lookup yields CDR1 MNHEY and CDR2 SVGAGI. V lost 8 bases to trimming and J lost 7 bases, with 12 bases between them. This entry belongs to a study of cytomegalovirus exposure and HLA in healthy donors. Study as a whole: There were under 130 million unique TCR beta sequences, drawn from about 200 million T cells, in an earlier analysis. General study points: Follow-up analysis found HLA locus-dependent TCR association rates, highest for DRB1 and lowest for HLA-C. An analysis that was carried out later associated approximately 15,000 TCR beta sequences with HLA alleles at 0.05 false discovery rate. Previously analyzed data showed that most TCR beta V segments were productive at a frequency of about 90% or about 30%.

The V and J genes are TRBV6-5 and TRBJ2-1; the D is unclear. The sequencing sample was made of PBMCs. This sequence was found in a woman in her twenties or thirties in good health and CMV-seropositive. The CDR3 here is CASAATWNEQFF. The CDR3 nucleotides are TGTGCCAGCGCGGCTACCTGGAATGAGCAGTTCTTC.